The 23 T cell receptor beta chains below were found in one sample sequenced in a study of OX40 agonist ivuxolimab in advanced cancers. Libraries were prepared by immunoSEQ multiplex PCR; TCRdb keeps only in-frame clonotypes and omits some of them. The sample includes approximately 84,000 clones, roughly 92% seen only once; the top ten take approximately 2.4%. The sample in question was CD4+ or CD8+ T cells sorted from blood, obtained in a trial of the OX40 agonist ivuxolimab. These TCRs come from an adult with an advanced solid tumor such as melanoma, head and neck, liver or kidney cancer.

The V and J genes are TRBV6-6 and TRBJ1-5, with a weak D call TRBD1 (5 bases). The germline gives CDR1 MNHNY, CDR2 SVGAGI (reference sequence). The CDR3 sequence is 14 residues long. Between the trimmed V and J ends, which lost 2 bases and 1 base, there was a span of 6 bases. This CDR3 reads CASSYKGSNQPQHF. CDR3 bases: TGTGCCAGCAGTTACAAGGGGAGCAATCAGCCCCAGCATTTT.

V usage is TRBV14 and J usage is TRBJ1-2; D gene unclear. V lost 3 bases to trimming and J lost 3 bases, with 5 bases between them. This CDR3 has 12 residues. Germline V gives CDR1 SGHDN, CDR2 FVKESK. The CDR3 nucleotides read TGTGCCAGCAGCCAGAGGCACTATGGCTACACCTTC. As protein: CASSQRHYGYTF.

The chain uses TRBV9 and TRBJ2-3, with TRBD2 matching over 7 bases. Germline-derived CDR1 and CDR2 are SGDLS and YYNGEE. The V gene end was trimmed by 2 bases and the J gene end by 2 bases; junction bases not matched to a gene: 5. CDR3 size: 15 residues. The CDR3 DNA follows: TGTGCCAGCAGCGTGGGCGGGGGATCCACAGATACGCAGTATTTT. Translating gives CASSVGGGSTDTQYF.

The chain employs TRBV15 and TRBJ2-3; 7 bases line up with TRBD1. The ends lost 2 bases at V and 2 bases at J; junction bases unmatched: 7. Per the germline V gene, CDR1 is LNHNV and CDR2 is YYDKDF (reference sequence). The CDR3 length is 16 residues. CDR3 residues: CATSRYRDSPTDTQYF. The DNA of the CDR3 is TGTGCCACCAGCAGATATAGGGACAGTCCCACAGATACGCAGTATTTT.

The chain couples TRBV2 to TRBJ2-7; TRBD1 agrees at 7 bases. The V gene end was trimmed by 1 base and the J gene end by 3 bases; junction bases not matched to a gene: 6. Germline V gene sequence: CDR1 SNHLY, CDR2 FYNNEI. The CDR3 runs to 15 residues. DNA of the CDR3: TGTGCCAGCAGTGAAGGCCGACAGGGCCTCTACGAGCAGTACTTC. This codes for CASSEGRQGLYEQYF.

This clone was found once. This sequence joins TRBV5-6 and TRBJ2-2, with 8 bases fitting TRBD2. V gave up 0 bases and J gave up 4 bases; unmatched junction bases: 5. Germline assignment: CDR1 SGHDT and CDR2 YYEEEE. The CDR3 totals 16 residues. CDR3 nucleotides: TGTGCCAGCAGCTTGGCCGATAGCGGGACCACCGGGGAGCTGTTTTTT. Protein: CASSLADSGTTGELFF.

The chain joins TRBV4-1 to TRBJ1-1; D uncertain. In germline, CDR1 is MGHRA, CDR2 YSYEKL. The ends were cut back, 0 bases at V and 7 bases at J, with 6 bases in the middle. The CDR3 contains 12 residues. As DNA, the CDR3 is TGCGCCAGCAGCCAAGATGTGGGTGAAGCTTTCTTT. Translating it yields CASSQDVGEAFF.

A single count supports this clone. Here the CDR3 DNA reads TGTGCCAGCAGTCACGGGACAGGGGATAATGAGCAGTTCTTC. This gives the protein CASSHGTGDNEQFF. This chain links TRBV25-1 with TRBJ2-1; 10 nucleotides line up with TRBD1. Germline V CDR1 and CDR2: MGHDK, SYGVNS. J lost 7 bases, V lost 5 bases, and 5 bases had no gene match. The CDR3 is 14 amino acids.

This clone appeared once. The chain couples TRBV2 to TRBJ2-2; a weak D match, TRBD2 (5 bases). CDR3 size: 14 residues. Germline CDR1 is SNHLY and CDR2 is FYNNEI. V lost 4 bases to trimming and J lost 1 base, with 7 bases between them. Here the CDR3 DNA reads TGTGCCAGCAGTGGAGAGGGGAACACCGGGGAGCTGTTTTTT. This translates into CASSGEGNTGELFF. The full variable domain, completed using reference TRBV2 and TRBJ2-2, is EPEVTQTPSHQVTQMGQEVILRCVPISNHLYFYWYRQILGQKVEFLVSFYNNEISEKSEIFDDQFSVERPDGSNFTLKIRSTKLEDSAMYFCASSGEGNTGELFFGEGSRLTVL.

This rearrangement joins TRBV9 to TRBJ2-7; TRBD1 is a possible D gene (6 bases). This CDR3 has 15 amino acids. V shed 3 bases and J shed 1 base, with 14 bases lying between them. Germline CDR1 and CDR2: SGDLS and YYNGEE. CDR3 coding DNA: TGTGCCAGCAGCGGATCGGACAGAACTTCCTACGAGCAGTACTTC. It translates to CASSGSDRTSYEQYF.

V is TRBV7-9 and J is TRBJ2-5; a weak D match, TRBD1 (5 bases). This CDR3 is built from 15 residues. V lost 5 bases, J lost 0 bases, and 13 bases lay in between. Germline values: CDR1 SEHNR, CDR2 FQNEAQ (reference sequence). The CDR3 is CASSHLTAYQETQYF. The CDR3 DNA reads as TGTGCCAGCAGCCACCTGACAGCGTACCAAGAGACCCAGTACTTC.

The rearrangement uses TRBV4-1 and TRBJ2-4; D assignment may be TRBD1 or TRBD2 (5 bases each). The V end lost 1 base, the J end lost 1 base, and 20 bases lay between the germline ends. The CDR3 totals 19 residues. The germline gives CDR1 MGHRA, CDR2 YSYEKL. CDR3 in DNA: TGCGCCAGCAGCCAAGGGGGGTCGGCAGTCCCTTTGGCCAAAAACATTCAGTACTTC. The encoded protein is CASSQGGSAVPLAKNIQYF.

The gene calls are TRBV5-1 and TRBJ1-1; 7 positions match TRBD1. CDR3 length: 14 amino acids. Germline values: CDR1 SGHRS, CDR2 YFSETQ. V was clipped by 3 bases and J by 2 bases; unmatched bases: 4. CDR3 DNA: TGCGCCAGCAGCTACCGACAGGGAAACACTGAAGCTTTCTTT. Translating gives CASSYRQGNTEAFF. The whole variable domain, remainder taken from reference TRBV5-1 and TRBJ1-1, is KAGVTQTPRYLIKTRGQQVTLSCSPISGHRSVSWYQQTPGQGLQFLFEYFSETQRNKGNFPGRFSGRQFSNSRSEMNVSTLELGDSALYLCASSYRQGNTEAFFGQGTRLTVV.

This clone was recorded once. V and J are TRBV7-8 and TRBJ1-1, with unresolved D. CDR1 is SGHVS, CDR2 FQNEAQ, per germline. The CDR3 length is 14 residues. Trimming cost V 5 bases and J 1 base, with 11 bases left between them. CDR3 amino acids: CASSNGGPNTEAFF. The CDR3 DNA reads as TGTGCCAGCAGCAACGGTGGCCCGAACACTGAAGCTTTCTTT.

The rearrangement joins TRBV4-1 to TRBJ2-7; D perhaps matches TRBD2 (5 bases). The CDR3 is 15 residues long. Germline V gene lookup returns CDR1 MGHRA and CDR2 YSYEKL. Trimming cost V 0 bases and J 4 bases, with 13 bases left between them. As DNA, the CDR3 is TGCGCCAGCAGCCAAGAGATGAGGGTAGCGTACGAGCAGTACTTC. It translates to CASSQEMRVAYEQYF.

The chain combines TRBV7-6 with TRBJ2-3; weak D call: TRBD2 (5 bases). The CDR3 has 18 residues. CDR1 is SGHVS and CDR2 is FNYEAQ in the germline V gene. V was pared by 5 bases and J by 1 base, with 22 bases between. CDR3 amino acids: CASSIKPLVGERTDTQYF. DNA for the CDR3: TGTGCCAGCAGCATTAAGCCCCTTGTTGGGGAGCGCACAGATACGCAGTATTTT.

This chain links TRBV11-2 with TRBJ2-7; the D is unclear. Germline V CDR1 and CDR2: SGHAT, FQNNGV. This CDR3 has 12 residues. V gave up 1 base and J gave up 6 bases, with 7 bases separating them. The CDR3 DNA is TGTGCCAGCAGCTTAGCCCCCAGCGAGCAGTACTTC. Encoded protein: CASSLAPSEQYF.

The CDR3 sequence is CASSESAGTVTGELFF. The CDR3 nucleotides read TGTGCCAGCAGTGAATCCGCAGGGACGGTAACCGGGGAGCTGTTTTTT. The chain carries TRBV6-1 and TRBJ2-2; the D gene could be TRBD1 or TRBD2 (5 bases each). Germline V gives CDR1 MNHNS, CDR2 SASEGT. The V and J ends lost 2 bases and 5 bases respectively, with 15 bases between them. The CDR3 covers 16 residues.

The rearrangement joins TRBV29-1 to TRBJ1-2, with 12 nucleotides matching TRBD1. Germline CDR1 is SQVTM and CDR2 is ANQGSEA. This CDR3 has 16 residues. Trimming took 6 bases from V and 2 from J; bases not matched to a gene: 10. The CDR3 DNA follows: TGCAGCGTCGACACCGGGACAGGGGGCCCGAACTATGGCTACACCTTC. Protein: CSVDTGTGGPNYGYTF.

The chain employs TRBV11-2 and TRBJ2-5; D might be TRBD2 (6 bases). Germline assignment: CDR1 SGHAT and CDR2 FQNNGV. V shed 1 base and J shed 4 bases, with 10 bases lying between them. The CDR3 runs to 14 residues. CDR3: CASSLVGGTETQYF. The CDR3 bases are TGTGCCAGCAGCTTAGTTGGGGGGACAGAGACCCAGTACTTC.

V and J are TRBV30 and TRBJ2-7; no reliable D call. The CDR3 runs 11 residues. Germline V CDR1 and CDR2: GTSNPN, SVGIG (reference sequence). V was cut by 3 bases and J by 2 bases, with 5 bases left in between. For the CDR3, the DNA is TGTGCCTGGAGGGCTACCTACGAGCAGTACTTC. Its translation: CAWRATYEQYF.

V is TRBV20-1 and J is TRBJ1-5; a weak D match, TRBD1 (5 bases). V was trimmed by 5 bases and J by 15 bases, leaving 17 bases between them. CDR3 length: 11 amino acids. Germline lookup yields CDR1 DFQATT and CDR2 SNEGSKA (reference sequence). CDR3 amino acids: CSALTAFGAHF. The CDR3 DNA reads as TGCAGTGCTCTCACAGCCTTTGGGGCGCATTTT.

This clone was counted once. The chain links TRBV15 to TRBJ1-5; D is unresolved. V was cut by 2 bases and J by 6 bases, with 20 bases left in between. The CDR3 consists of 17 residues. Germline V gene data show CDR1 as LNHNV and CDR2 as YYDKDF (reference sequence). CDR3 in DNA: TGTGCCACCAGCAGACTCCGAAGTAGTAACAAGGGTCAGCCCCAGCATTTT. Translation: CATSRLRSSNKGQPQHF. The full variable domain, completed using reference TRBV15 and TRBJ1-5, is DAMVIQNPRYQVTQFGKPVTLSCSQTLNHNVMYWYQQKSSQAPKLLFHYYDKDFNNEADTPDNFQSRRPNTSFCFLDIRSPGLGDTAMYLCATSRLRSSNKGQPQHFGDGTRLSIL.